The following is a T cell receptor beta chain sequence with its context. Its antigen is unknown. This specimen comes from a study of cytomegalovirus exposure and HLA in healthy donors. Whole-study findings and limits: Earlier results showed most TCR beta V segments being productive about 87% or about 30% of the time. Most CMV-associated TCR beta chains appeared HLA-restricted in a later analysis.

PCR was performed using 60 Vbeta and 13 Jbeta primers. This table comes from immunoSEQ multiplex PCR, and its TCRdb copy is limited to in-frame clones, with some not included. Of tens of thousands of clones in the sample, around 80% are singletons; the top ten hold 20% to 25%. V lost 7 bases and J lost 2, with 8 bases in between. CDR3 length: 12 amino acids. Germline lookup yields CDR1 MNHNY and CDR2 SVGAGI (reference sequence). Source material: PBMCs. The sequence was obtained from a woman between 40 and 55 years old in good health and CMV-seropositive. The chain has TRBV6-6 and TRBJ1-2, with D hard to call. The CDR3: CASIWPNYGYTF. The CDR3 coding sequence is TGTGCCAGCATTTGGCCCAACTATGGCTACACCTTC.